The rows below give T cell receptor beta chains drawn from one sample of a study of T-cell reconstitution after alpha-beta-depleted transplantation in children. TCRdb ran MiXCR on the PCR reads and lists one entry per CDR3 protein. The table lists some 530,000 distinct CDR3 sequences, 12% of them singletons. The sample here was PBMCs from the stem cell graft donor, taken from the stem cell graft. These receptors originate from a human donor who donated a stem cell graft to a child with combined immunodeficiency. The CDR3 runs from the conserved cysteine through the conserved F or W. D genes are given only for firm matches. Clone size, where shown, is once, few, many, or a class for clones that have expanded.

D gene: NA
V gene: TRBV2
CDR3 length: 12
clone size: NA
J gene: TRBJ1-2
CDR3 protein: CASRAGEIRYTF
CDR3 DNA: TGTGCCAGCAGGGCTGGGGAAATCCGCTACACCTTC

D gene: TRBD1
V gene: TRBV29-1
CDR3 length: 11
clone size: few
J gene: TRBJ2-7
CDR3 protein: CSVARGREQYF
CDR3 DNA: TGCAGCGTTGCCAGGGGGCGAGAGCAGTACTTC

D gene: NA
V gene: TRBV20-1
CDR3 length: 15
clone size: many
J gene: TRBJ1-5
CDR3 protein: CSAREQLRGNQPQHF
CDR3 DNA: TGCAGTGCTAGAGAACAACTTAGGGGCAATCAGCCCCAGCATTTT

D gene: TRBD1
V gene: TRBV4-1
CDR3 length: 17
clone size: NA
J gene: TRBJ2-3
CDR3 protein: CASSQDGQGVSTDTQYF
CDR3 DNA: TGCGCCAGCAGCCAAGATGGACAGGGGGTTAGCACAGATACGCAGTATTTT

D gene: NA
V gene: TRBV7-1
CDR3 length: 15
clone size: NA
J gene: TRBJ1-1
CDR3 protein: CACLTATGDGTEAFF
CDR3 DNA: TGTGCCTGCCTTACTGCGACGGGCGATGGGACTGAAGCTTTCTTT

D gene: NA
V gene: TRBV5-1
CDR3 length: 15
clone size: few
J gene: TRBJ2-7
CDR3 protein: CASSLGWMADYEQYF
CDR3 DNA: TGCGCCAGCAGCTTGGGCTGGATGGCAGACTACGAGCAGTACTTC

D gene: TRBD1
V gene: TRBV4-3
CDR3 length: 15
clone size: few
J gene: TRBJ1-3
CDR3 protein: CASSHQGASGNTIYF
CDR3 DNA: TGCGCCAGCAGCCACCAGGGGGCCTCTGGAAACACCATATATTTT

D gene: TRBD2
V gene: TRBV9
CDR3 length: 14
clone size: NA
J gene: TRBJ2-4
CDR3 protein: CASSVGAGRDIQYF
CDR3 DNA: TGTGCCAGCAGCGTAGGAGCGGGGAGGGACATTCAGTACTTC

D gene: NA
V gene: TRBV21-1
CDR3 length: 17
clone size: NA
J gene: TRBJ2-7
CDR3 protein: CASSNLGVRADTYEQYF
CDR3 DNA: TGTGCCAGCAGCAATTTGGGGGTGAGGGCAGATACCTACGAGCAGTACTTC

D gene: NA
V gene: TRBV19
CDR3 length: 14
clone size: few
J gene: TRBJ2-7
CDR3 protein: CASSIGGINYEQYF
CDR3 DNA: TGTGCCAGTAGTATAGGCGGCATCAATTACGAGCAGTACTTC

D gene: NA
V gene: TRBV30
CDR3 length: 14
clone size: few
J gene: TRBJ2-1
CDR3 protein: CAWSSSGLYNEQFF
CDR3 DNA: TGTGCCTGGAGTTCCAGCGGCCTTTACAATGAGCAGTTCTTC

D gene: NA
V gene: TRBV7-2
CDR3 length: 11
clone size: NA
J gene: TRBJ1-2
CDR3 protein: CASSLSYGYTF
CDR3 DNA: TGTGCCAGCAGCTTATCCTATGGCTACACCTTC

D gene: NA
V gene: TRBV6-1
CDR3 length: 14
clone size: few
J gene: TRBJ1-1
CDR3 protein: CASTPGGAGTEAFF
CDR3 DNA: TGTGCCAGCACGCCGGGGGGCGCGGGGACTGAAGCTTTCTTT

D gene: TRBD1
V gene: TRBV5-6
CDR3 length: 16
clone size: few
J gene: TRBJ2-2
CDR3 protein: CASSWGQGANTGELFF
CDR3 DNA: TGTGCCAGCAGCTGGGGACAGGGGGCGAACACCGGGGAGCTGTTTTTT

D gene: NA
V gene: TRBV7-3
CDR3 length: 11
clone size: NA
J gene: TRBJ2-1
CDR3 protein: CASSLKTKQFF
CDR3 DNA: TGTGCCAGCAGCCTAAAGACTAAGCAGTTCTTC

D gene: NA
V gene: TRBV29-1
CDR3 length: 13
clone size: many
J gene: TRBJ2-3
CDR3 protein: CSVDPGGADTQYF
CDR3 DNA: TGCAGCGTTGACCCAGGAGGGGCAGATACGCAGTATTTT

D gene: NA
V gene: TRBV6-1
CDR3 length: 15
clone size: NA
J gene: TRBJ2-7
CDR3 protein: CASSERGHSYYEQYF
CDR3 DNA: TGTGCCAGCAGTGAAAGGGGACACTCCTACTACGAGCAGTACTTC

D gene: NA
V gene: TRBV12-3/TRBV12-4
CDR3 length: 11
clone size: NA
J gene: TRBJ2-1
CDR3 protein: CASSPKSEQFF
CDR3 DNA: TGTGCCAGCAGCCCCAAAAGTGAGCAGTTCTTC

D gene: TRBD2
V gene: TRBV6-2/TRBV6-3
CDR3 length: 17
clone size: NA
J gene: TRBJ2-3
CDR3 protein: CASSDGTSGGVPDTQYF
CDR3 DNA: TGTGCCAGCAGTGACGGGACTAGCGGGGGTGTCCCAGATACGCAGTATTTT

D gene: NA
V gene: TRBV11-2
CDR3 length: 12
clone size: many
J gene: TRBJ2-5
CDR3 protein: CASSLVAETQYF
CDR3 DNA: TGTGCCAGCAGCTTAGTGGCGGAGACCCAGTACTTC

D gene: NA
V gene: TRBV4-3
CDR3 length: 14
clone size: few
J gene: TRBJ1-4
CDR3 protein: CASSQVSGYEKLFF
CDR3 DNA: TGCGCCAGCAGCCAAGTCTCGGGTTATGAAAAACTGTTTTTT

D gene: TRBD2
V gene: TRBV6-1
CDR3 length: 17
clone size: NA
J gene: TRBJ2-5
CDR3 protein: CASSQGLAGSSQETQYF
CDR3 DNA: TGTGCCAGCAGTCAGGGACTAGCGGGGAGTTCACAAGAGACCCAGTACTTC

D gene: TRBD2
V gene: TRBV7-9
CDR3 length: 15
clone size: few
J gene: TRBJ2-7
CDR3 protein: CASSLGASGNYEQYF
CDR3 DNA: TGTGCCAGCAGCTTAGGGGCTAGCGGAAACTACGAGCAGTACTTC

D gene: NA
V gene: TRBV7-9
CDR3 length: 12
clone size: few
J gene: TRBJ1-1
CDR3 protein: CASSWMNTEAFF
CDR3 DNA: TGTGCCAGCAGTTGGATGAACACTGAAGCTTTCTTT

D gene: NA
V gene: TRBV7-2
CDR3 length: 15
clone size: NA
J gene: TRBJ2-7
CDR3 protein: CASSSQTGRPYEQYF
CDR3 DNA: TGTGCCAGCAGCTCCCAGACAGGGAGGCCCTACGAGCAGTACTTC

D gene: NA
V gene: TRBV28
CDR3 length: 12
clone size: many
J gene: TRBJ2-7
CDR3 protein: CASRGHGYEQYF
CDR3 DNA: TGTGCCAGCAGGGGACACGGCTACGAGCAGTACTTC

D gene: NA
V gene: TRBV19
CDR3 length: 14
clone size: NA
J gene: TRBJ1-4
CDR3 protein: CASTSASTNEKLFF
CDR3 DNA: TGTGCCAGTACCTCAGCCTCAACTAATGAAAAACTGTTTTTT

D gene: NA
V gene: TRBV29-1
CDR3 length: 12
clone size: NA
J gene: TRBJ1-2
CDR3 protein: CSVDGGNYGYTF
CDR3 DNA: TGCAGCGTTGACGGTGGGAACTATGGCTACACCTTC

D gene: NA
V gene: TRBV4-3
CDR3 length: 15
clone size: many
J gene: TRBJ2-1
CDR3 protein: CASSQDGTSYNEQFF
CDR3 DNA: TGCGCCAGCAGCCAAGATGGAACCTCCTACAATGAGCAGTTCTTC

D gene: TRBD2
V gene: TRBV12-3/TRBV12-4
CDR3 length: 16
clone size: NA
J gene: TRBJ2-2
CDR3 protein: CASSRLSGVNTGELFF
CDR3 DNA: TGTGCCAGCAGTCGCCTTAGCGGGGTAAACACCGGGGAGCTGTTTTTT

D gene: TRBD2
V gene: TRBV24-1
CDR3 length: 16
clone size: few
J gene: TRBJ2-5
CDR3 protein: CATSEWTSGTGETQYF
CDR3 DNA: TGTGCCACCAGTGAATGGACTAGCGGGACGGGAGAGACCCAGTACTTC

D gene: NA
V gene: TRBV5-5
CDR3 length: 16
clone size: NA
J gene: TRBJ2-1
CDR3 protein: CASSLGGGASPEEQFF
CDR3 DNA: TGTGCCAGCAGCTTGGGTGGCGGGGCCTCCCCAGAGGAGCAGTTCTTC

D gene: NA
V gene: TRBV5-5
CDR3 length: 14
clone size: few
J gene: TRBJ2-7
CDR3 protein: CASSWGWGSYEQYF
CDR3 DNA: TGTGCCAGCAGCTGGGGCTGGGGCTCCTACGAGCAGTACTTC

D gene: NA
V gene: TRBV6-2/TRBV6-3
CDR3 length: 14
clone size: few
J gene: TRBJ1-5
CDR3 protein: CASLSRHSNQPQHF
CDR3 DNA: TGTGCCTCCTTGTCGAGACATAGCAATCAGCCCCAGCATTTT

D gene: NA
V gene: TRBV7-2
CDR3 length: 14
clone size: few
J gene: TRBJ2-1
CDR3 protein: CASSPRQVLNEQFF
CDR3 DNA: TGTGCCAGCAGCCCCCGACAGGTCTTAAATGAGCAGTTCTTC

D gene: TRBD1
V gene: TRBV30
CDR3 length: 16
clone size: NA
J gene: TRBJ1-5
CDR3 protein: CAWSPTGGRGNQPQHF
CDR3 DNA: TGTGCCTGGAGTCCTACAGGGGGCCGGGGCAATCAGCCCCAGCATTTT

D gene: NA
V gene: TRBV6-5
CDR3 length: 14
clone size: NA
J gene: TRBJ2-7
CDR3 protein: CASSYSDNYYEQYF
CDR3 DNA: TGTGCCAGCAGTTACTCAGACAATTACTACGAGCAGTACTTC

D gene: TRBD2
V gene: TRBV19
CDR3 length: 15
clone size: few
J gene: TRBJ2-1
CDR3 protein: CASSIVRGGPNEQFF
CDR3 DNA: TGTGCCAGTAGTATAGTTCGCGGGGGGCCTAATGAGCAGTTCTTC

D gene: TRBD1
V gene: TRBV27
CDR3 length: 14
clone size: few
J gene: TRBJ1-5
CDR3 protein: CASSFTGVNQPQHF
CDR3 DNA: TGTGCCAGCAGTTTTACAGGGGTCAATCAGCCCCAGCATTTT

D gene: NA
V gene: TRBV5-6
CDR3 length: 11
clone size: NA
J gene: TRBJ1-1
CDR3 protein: CASIGGAEAFF
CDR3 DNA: TGTGCCAGCATTGGGGGAGCTGAAGCTTTCTTT

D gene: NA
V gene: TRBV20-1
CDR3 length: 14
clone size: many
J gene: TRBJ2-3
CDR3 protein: CSVGAAGLTDTQYF
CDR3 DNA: TGCAGTGTCGGGGCAGCGGGCCTCACAGATACGCAGTATTTT

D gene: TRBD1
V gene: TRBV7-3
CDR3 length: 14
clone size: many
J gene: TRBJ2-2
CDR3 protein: CATRTGRNTGELFF
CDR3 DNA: TGTGCCACCAGGACAGGGAGGAACACCGGGGAGCTGTTTTTT

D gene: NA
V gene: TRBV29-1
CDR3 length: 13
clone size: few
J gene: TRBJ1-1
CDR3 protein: CSVPSRVNTEAFF
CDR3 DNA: TGCAGCGTTCCAAGCAGGGTGAACACTGAAGCTTTCTTT

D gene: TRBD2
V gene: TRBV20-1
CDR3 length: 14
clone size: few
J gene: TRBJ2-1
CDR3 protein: CSAKEGLGGNEQFF
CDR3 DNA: TGCAGTGCTAAGGAGGGACTGGGGGGGAATGAGCAGTTCTTC

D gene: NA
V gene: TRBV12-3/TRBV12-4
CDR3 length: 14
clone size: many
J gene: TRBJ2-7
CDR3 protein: CASSPWGISYEQYF
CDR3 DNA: TGTGCCAGCAGCCCCTGGGGGATCTCCTACGAGCAGTACTTC

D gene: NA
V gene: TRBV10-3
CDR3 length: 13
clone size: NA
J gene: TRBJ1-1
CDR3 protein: CAIRRVENTEAFF
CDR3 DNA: TGTGCCATCAGAAGGGTGGAGAACACTGAAGCTTTCTTT